The 3 T cell receptor beta chains below all came from one sample that was sequenced in a study of response to subunit inactivated influenza vaccine. TCRdb re-analysed the RT-PCR reads in MiXCR, keeping a single row per CDR3 protein. This sample has 400,000 to 650,000 distinct CDR3 sequences, with roughly 7.6% found just once. The specimen was PBMCs from blood, collected roughly 24 months after vaccination. All receptors derive from a man between 45 and 75 years old who received an inactivated influenza vaccine.

The J gene is TRBJ1-2, the V gene TRBV18; D remains ambiguous. Germline-derived CDR1 and CDR2 are KGHSH and LQKENI. The CDR3 loop spans 13 amino acids. Trimming removed 2 bases from V and 2 bases from J, with 6 bases in between. The CDR3 nucleotides are TGTGCCAGCTCACCAGAACGGAACTATGGCTACACCTTC. Translation gives CASSPERNYGYTF. Complete variable domain (other parts from reference TRBV18 and TRBJ1-2): NAGVMQNPRHLVRRRGQEARLRCSPMKGHSHVYWYRQLPEEGLKFMVYLQKENIIDESGMPKERFSAEFPKEGPSILRIQQVVRGDSAAYFCASSPERNYGYTFGSGTRLTVV.

This chain links TRBV19 with TRBJ2-1, with D perhaps matching TRBD1 (5 bases). CDR1 and CDR2 from the germline V gene are LNHDA and SQIVND (reference sequence). CDR3 size: 15 residues. V lost 2 bases to trimming and J lost 9 bases, with 17 bases between them. DNA for the CDR3: TGTGCCAGTAGTATACTGGGGCAGGGTGTTGGTGAGCAGTTCTTC. Its protein is CASSILGQGVGEQFF.

This clonotype was detected ten times or more. This rearrangement joins TRBV3-1 to TRBJ1-6; 7 bases agree with TRBD1. J was trimmed by 6 bases and V by 4 bases; bases with no gene match: 3. Germline V gene data show CDR1 as LGHDT and CDR2 as YNNKEL (reference sequence). This CDR3 spans 14 amino acids. The CDR3 here is CASSPGTVNSPLHF. The CDR3 nucleotides are TGTGCCAGCAGCCCGGGGACAGTTAATTCACCCCTCCACTTT.